These T cell receptor beta chains were read from a single sample in a study of T-cell reconstitution after alpha-beta-depleted transplantation in children. MiXCR, run by TCRdb on the PCR reads, gives a single entry per CDR3 protein. The sample includes 450,000 to 550,000 distinct CDR3 sequences, 11% seen only once; the top ten take about 14%. Sequences were derived from PBMCs, mostly from graft donor cells, sampled 180 days after TCRalphabeta/CD19-depleted stem cell transplant. These receptors all come from a female patient between 2 and 15 years old who had a stem cell transplant for aplastic anemia, so the T cells may come from the graft donor. Each CDR3 is given with its conserved first and last residue. D genes are given only for firm matches. Expanded clones get a size class; other rows say once, few or many, or leave the size out.

D gene | J gene | V gene | clone size | CDR3 DNA | CDR3 protein
. | TRBJ2-2 | TRBV11-2 | . | TGTGCCAGCAGCCCCGGGAGTCCAAACGGGAACGGGGAGCTGTTTTTT | CASSPGSPNGNGELFF
TRBD2 | TRBJ2-7 | TRBV7-9 | . | TGTGCCAGCAGCCCCCGGGAGGGCTTTAGGTACGAGCAGTACTTC | CASSPREGFRYEQYF
. | TRBJ2-3 | TRBV2 | few | TGTGCCAGCAGTTACCCTAGGACAGATACGCAGTATTTT | CASSYPRTDTQYF
. | TRBJ2-1 | TRBV5-1 | few | TGCGCCAGCAGCCCCCAGGCGGCCACCTACAATGAGCAGTTCTTC | CASSPQAATYNEQFF
. | TRBJ2-6 | TRBV5-6 | many | TGTGCCAGCAGCCACGTTTTTCACTCTGGGGCCAACGTCCTGACTTTC | CASSHVFHSGANVLTF
TRBD1 | TRBJ1-1 | TRBV6-5 | . | TGTGCCAGCAGTTACGCGGGACAGGGGCTGATGAACACTGAAGCTTTCTTT | CASSYAGQGLMNTEAFF
. | TRBJ2-5 | TRBV20-1 | . | TGCAGTGCTGCCCCGGGCCCCTGGTCGGAGACCCAGTACTTC | CSAAPGPWSETQYF
. | TRBJ2-3 | TRBV5-1 | few | TGCGCCAGCACCCACAGACCAGGTGTAGCCACAGATACGCAGTATTTT | CASTHRPGVATDTQYF
. | TRBJ2-1 | TRBV6-1 | few | TGTGCCAGCAGTGAAATGGCGGGTTCCCGGATATACAATGAGCAGTTCTTC | CASSEMAGSRIYNEQFF
TRBD1 | TRBJ1-1 | TRBV20-1 | few | TGCAGTGCTACTCAGGGGGGGCTGGCTGAAGCTTTCTTT | CSATQGGLAEAFF
. | TRBJ2-3 | TRBV24-1 | few | TGTGCCACCAGTGATTGGGCGGGCACAGATACGCAGTATTTT | CATSDWAGTDTQYF
. | TRBJ1-5 | TRBV7-8 | . | TGTGCCAGCAGCTTAGCCCACTCGAACCAGCCCCAGCATTTT | CASSLAHSNQPQHF
. | TRBJ2-3 | TRBV7-2 | many | TGTGCCAGCAGCTTTAGCACAGATACGCAGTATTTT | CASSFSTDTQYF
. | TRBJ1-2 | TRBV11-2 | many | TGTGCCAGCAGCCGGGACCGGAACTATGGCTACACCTTC | CASSRDRNYGYTF
. | TRBJ2-1 | TRBV24-1 | . | TGTGCCACCAGTGAACCTGGAGGCTCCTACAATGAGCAGTTCTTC | CATSEPGGSYNEQFF
TRBD1 | TRBJ1-2 | TRBV29-1 | many | TGCAGCGGCGGGGGACAGGGAGTAGGCGGCTACACCTTC | CSGGGQGVGGYTF
TRBD1 | TRBJ2-5 | TRBV7-9 | few | TGTGCCAGCAGCTTAGAAGGACAGGGCAAGACCCAGTACTTC | CASSLEGQGKTQYF
. | TRBJ2-2 | TRBV4-3 | . | TGCGCCAGCAGCCAAGAAGGCAGAGGGACCGGGGAGCTGTTTTTT | CASSQEGRGTGELFF
TRBD2 | TRBJ2-1 | TRBV24-1 | few | TGTGCCACCAGTGATTCCGGGACTAGCTCCTACAATGAGCAGTTCTTC | CATSDSGTSSYNEQFF
. | TRBJ1-3 | TRBV12-3/TRBV12-4 | . | TGTGCCAGCAGTTTTCGGGGGCAAGGAAACACCATATATTTT | CASSFRGQGNTIYF
TRBD2 | TRBJ2-2 | TRBV19 | . | TGTGCCAGTACTATTAGCGGGACCGGGGAGCTGTTTTTT | CASTISGTGELFF
TRBD2 | TRBJ2-5 | TRBV28 | few | TGTGCCAGCAGCCCGACTAGCGGGAGCCAAGAGACCCAGTACTTC | CASSPTSGSQETQYF
TRBD1 | TRBJ2-1 | TRBV7-2 | . | TGTGCCAGCAGCCCGGGGGGGACAGGGGGTCTCAATGAGCAGTTCTTC | CASSPGGTGGLNEQFF
. | TRBJ2-1 | TRBV5-1 | . | TGCGCCAGCAGCTTGGGAGCCTCCTCCAATGAGCAGTTCTTC | CASSLGASSNEQFF
. | TRBJ2-1 | TRBV4-3 | . | TGCGCCAGCAGTCCTACCTCGACTGACGGTAATGAGCAGTTCTTC | CASSPTSTDGNEQFF
TRBD2 | TRBJ2-3 | TRBV29-1 | many | TGCAGCGTTGAGGCTAGCGGGAGGAAGACAGATACGCAGTATTTT | CSVEASGRKTDTQYF
TRBD1 | TRBJ1-1 | TRBV4-2 | . | TGTGCCAGCAGGGGGCCAGGGGGCAACACTGAAGCTTTCTTT | CASRGPGGNTEAFF
TRBD2 | TRBJ2-3 | TRBV4-3 | . | TGCGCCAGCAGCCAAGACGGGGCTAGCGGGGATAGCACAGATACGCAGTATTTT | CASSQDGASGDSTDTQYF
. | TRBJ2-6 | TRBV18 | few | TGTGCCAGCTCATATCAGGGCCCCTCTGGGGCCAACGTCCTGACTTTC | CASSYQGPSGANVLTF
TRBD1 | TRBJ1-5 | TRBV20-1 | . | TGCAGTGCTAAACAGGGGGCAAGCAATCAGCCCCAGCATTTT | CSAKQGASNQPQHF
. | TRBJ2-7 | TRBV7-8 | few | TGTGCCAGCAGCCGGGCAAATGCCAGGCCCCCTCAAACTACCTACGAGCAGTACTTC | CASSRANARPPQTTYEQYF
TRBD1 | TRBJ1-4 | TRBV6-1 | few | TGTGCCAGCAGTACCCGGGACAGGGAGAAACTGTTTTTT | CASSTRDREKLFF
TRBD1 | TRBJ1-2 | TRBV28 | few | TGTGCCAGCAGTTCCACCGGGACAGGGGACAACTATGGCTACACCTTC | CASSSTGTGDNYGYTF
TRBD1 | TRBJ2-3 | TRBV29-1 | many | TGCAGCGTCGAGCCCAGGGACAGGGGCACAGATACGCAGTATTTT | CSVEPRDRGTDTQYF
TRBD2 | TRBJ2-1 | TRBV20-1 | . | TGCAGTGCTAGACATCCCAGGACTAGAGCCTACAATGAGCAGTTCTTC | CSARHPRTRAYNEQFF
. | TRBJ1-1 | TRBV29-1 | . | TGCAGCGGCCAAACCCGGACACCTAACACTGAAGCTTTCTTC | CSGQTRTPNTEAFF
. | TRBJ2-7 | TRBV20-1 | . | TGCAGTGCCGCGAGGGACTCCTACGAGCAGTACTTC | CSAARDSYEQYF
. | TRBJ1-5 | TRBV7-9 | . | TGTGCCAGCAGCTGGGATAGCAATCAGCCCCGGCATTTT | CASSWDSNQPRHF
TRBD2 | TRBJ2-7 | TRBV20-1 | many | TGCAGTAGTAGCGGGAGCGGGTACGAGCAGTACTTC | CSSSGSGYEQYF
. | TRBJ2-4 | TRBV6-2/TRBV6-3 | few | TGTGCCAGCAGCGATTTTTTAGGGCTATTAAACATTCAGTACTTC | CASSDFLGLLNIQYF
TRBD2 | TRBJ2-5 | TRBV7-7 | few | TGTGCCAGCATTGATAGCGGGACCCCAGGCCCCCAGTACTTC | CASIDSGTPGPQYF
. | TRBJ1-2 | TRBV24-1 | few | TGTGCCACCAGTGTGGGCATAGACTATGGCTACACCTTC | CATSVGIDYGYTF